This passage covers 25 T cell receptor beta chains from one sample sequenced in a study of blood T cell repertoires in COVID-19. Libraries were prepared by immunoSEQ multiplex PCR; TCRdb keeps only in-frame clonotypes and omits some of them. The data contain 36,000 or so clones, over 75% of them seen just once; the ten biggest clones take up around 5%. Sequenced material: peripheral blood. The source is a human donor in a cohort sampled during active COVID-19.

The chain couples TRBV5-6 to TRBJ2-5; 8 bases fit TRBD1. The CDR3 is made up of 15 amino acids. V was pared by 1 base and J by 2 bases, with 4 bases of the junction left unmatched. Germline V gene sequence: CDR1 SGHDT, CDR2 YYEEEE. This chain's CDR3 is CASSLLGQAQETQYF. The CDR3 nucleotides read TGTGCCAGCAGCTTGCTGGGACAGGCACAAGAGACCCAGTACTTC.

The chain links TRBV9 to TRBJ2-3; no clear D gene. Germline V gene data show CDR1 as SGDLS and CDR2 as YYNGEE. V lost 0 bases, J lost 3 bases, and 5 bases lay in between. The CDR3 loop spans 13 amino acids. The CDR3 DNA follows: TGTGCCAGCAGCGTAGTGACTACAGATACGCAGTATTTT. It encodes CASSVVTTDTQYF. The variable domain in full, completed from reference TRBV9 and TRBJ2-3, reads DSGVTQTPKHLITATGQRVTLRCSPRSGDLSVYWYQQSLDQGLQFLIQYYNGEERAKGNILERFSAQQFPDLHSELNLSSLELGDSALYFCASSVVTTDTQYFGPGTRLTVL.

This sequence joins TRBV2 and TRBJ1-1; tentatively, D is TRBD1 (5 bases). CDR3 length: 14 residues. Deletions cut 7 bases from V and 6 bases from J, with 18 bases between. Looked up from germline, CDR1 is SNHLY and CDR2 is FYNNEI. Here the CDR3 DNA reads TGTGCCAGCACCCGGACATCTGCGGGGGCTGAAGCTTTCTTT. This sequence encodes CASTRTSAGAEAFF.

This clone was seen once. The chain uses TRBV7-9 and TRBJ2-7; TRBD2 matches at 8 bases. The trim removed 2 bases at V and 2 bases at J, leaving 2 bases unmatched. Germline loops: CDR1 SEHNR, CDR2 FQNEAQ (reference sequence). This CDR3 region has 14 residues. The chain's CDR3 is CASSLRGGAYEQYF. The CDR3 DNA sequence: TGTGCCAGCAGCTTACGGGGGGGAGCCTACGAGCAGTACTTC.

This rearrangement joins TRBV6-1 to TRBJ1-2, with 7 bases that match TRBD1. Unmatched junction bases numbered 8, after V lost 4 bases and J lost 0 bases. This CDR3 has 16 amino acids. Germline CDR1 reads MNHNS; CDR2 reads SASEGT. CDR3 region: CASSGDDRAPNYGYTF. CDR3 coding DNA: TGTGCCAGCAGTGGGGACGACAGGGCCCCTAACTATGGCTACACCTTC.

V usage is TRBV7-9 and J usage is TRBJ2-7, with a tentative D call TRBD1 (5 bases). Germline V gene sequence: CDR1 SEHNR, CDR2 FQNEAQ (reference sequence). The CDR3 is 15 amino acids. V was shortened by 1 base and J by 2 bases, with 12 bases between the two germline ends. In DNA, the CDR3 is TGTGCCAGCAGCTTAGTAAAGGGGTTAACCTACGAGCAGTACTTC. Translated: CASSLVKGLTYEQYF.

The V call is TRBV5-4, the J call TRBJ2-7, with a weak D call TRBD2 (6 bases). The CDR3 runs to 12 residues. In germline, CDR1 is SGHNT, CDR2 YYREEE (reference sequence). V lost 4 bases to trimming and J lost 1 base, with 6 bases between them. The CDR3 here is CASSRESYEQYF. CDR3 in DNA: TGTGCCAGCAGCCGGGAGTCCTACGAGCAGTACTTC.

This clone was observed a single time. The CDR3 sequence: CASSLARPEQFF. For the CDR3, the DNA is TGTGCCAGCAGCTTAGCTAGGCCTGAGCAGTTCTTC. V usage is TRBV11-2 and J usage is TRBJ2-1; D is uncertain. CDR1 and CDR2 (germline): SGHAT, FQNNGV. CDR3 length: 12 amino acids. Between the trimmed V and J ends, which lost 1 base and 9 bases, there was a span of 7 bases.

The chain links TRBV7-2 to TRBJ2-3; 7 positions match TRBD2. CDR1 and CDR2 from the germline V gene are SGHTA and FQGNSA. V dropped 3 bases and J dropped 1; count of bases not matched to a gene: 4. The CDR3 is 15 residues long. As DNA, the CDR3 is TGTGCCAGCAGCTTGGGACGGGGGGGCACAGATACGCAGTATTTT. Translation gives CASSLGRGGTDTQYF.

The chain couples TRBV21-1 to TRBJ2-3; TRBD2, the table's D call, was not compared with the DNA. TRBV21-1 is recorded as a pseudogene. This CDR3 has 17 residues. The CDR3 protein is CASSKGLAGGPGDTQYF. CDR3 in DNA: TGTGCCAGCAGCAAAGGGCTAGCGGGAGGGCCTGGGGATACGCAGTATTTT.

The chain recombines TRBV7-9 with TRBJ2-7; 9 bases are a match to TRBD2. With 2 bases clipped from V and 5 bases from J, the junction kept 13 bases outside the gene matches. Germline V CDR1 and CDR2: SEHNR, FQNEAQ (reference sequence). This CDR3 spans 17 amino acids. The CDR3 DNA reads as TGTGCCAGCAGCTTACGACCTGCTAGCGGGACCCGTAACGAGCAGTACTTC. This gives the protein CASSLRPASGTRNEQYF.

The chain carries TRBV28 and TRBJ1-2, with 9 bases aligning to TRBD1. With 5 bases clipped from V and 8 bases from J, the junction kept 9 bases outside the gene matches. Germline-derived CDR1 and CDR2 are MDHEN and SYDVKM. This CDR3 contains 14 residues. Here the CDR3 reads CASSNPGTGSGYTF. The CDR3 bases are TGTGCCAGCAGTAACCCCGGGACAGGGAGCGGCTACACCTTC.

V usage is TRBV7-2 and J usage is TRBJ2-3; TRBD2 aligns across 16 bases. The CDR3 covers 18 residues. Germline-derived CDR1 and CDR2 are SGHTA and FQGNSA. V lost 5 bases, J lost 8 bases, and 13 bases stayed unmatched. The CDR3 sequence: CASSRGLAGGLPQGTQYF. CDR3 nucleotide sequence: TGTGCCAGCAGCAGGGGACTAGCGGGAGGGTTGCCACAGGGTACGCAGTATTTT. Full variable domain (outside the CDR3, taken from reference TRBV7-2 and TRBJ2-3): GAGVSQSPSNKVTEKGKDVELRCDPISGHTALYWYRQSLGQGLEFLIYFQGNSAPDKSGLPSDRFSAERTGGSVSTLTIQRTQQEDSAVYLCASSRGLAGGLPQGTQYFGPGTRLTVL.

The chain recombines TRBV6-5 with TRBJ2-7; TRBD2 is a possible D gene (6 bases). CDR1 is MNHEY, CDR2 SVGAGI, per germline. V dropped 8 bases and J dropped 3 bases, with 14 bases sitting between them. This CDR3 is built from 13 residues. As DNA, the CDR3 is TGTGCCAGCGGGCGGCTGGGGGGCTACGAGCAGTACTTC. Protein sequence: CASGRLGGYEQYF.

The J gene is TRBJ1-2, the V gene TRBV18, with 9 bases matching TRBD1. V lost 5 bases and J lost 5; bases outside the gene matches: 3. Germline CDR1 KGHSH, CDR2 LQKENI. There are 13 residues in the CDR3. CDR3 region: CASSSDRGYGYTF. DNA for the CDR3: TGTGCCAGCTCATCAGACAGGGGGTATGGCTACACCTTC.

In this sample, this clone turned up once. The missing conserved phenylalanine or tryptophan at the end of this CDR3 makes a read error likely. The DNA is omitted, as the CDR3 cannot be located on it reliably, and the CDR3 follows TCRdb's listing. The chain recombines TRBV28 with TRBJ1-2. CDR1 and CDR2 (germline): MDHEN, SYDVKM. The CDR3 comprises 14 residues, both ends counted. CDR3 sequence reads: CASSFPGGRGALGL.

V gene TRBV9 combines with J gene TRBJ2-3, with TRBD2 as a possible D gene (5 bases). V lost 1 base to trimming and J lost 2 bases, with 14 bases between them. CDR1 is SGDLS and CDR2 is YYNGEE in the germline V gene. The CDR3 consists of 16 residues. The CDR3: CASSVHPDSYTDTQYF. For the CDR3, the DNA is TGTGCCAGCAGCGTACATCCGGACTCCTACACAGATACGCAGTATTTT.

This chain links TRBV4-1 with TRBJ2-7; tentative D call: TRBD2 (6 bases). The germline V and J ends were trimmed by 0 bases and 7 bases, with 13 bases remaining between them. Germline V gene data show CDR1 as MGHRA and CDR2 as YSYEKL. The CDR3 is 14 residues long. The CDR3 is CASSQDGGVREQYF. The CDR3 DNA reads as TGCGCCAGCAGCCAAGATGGAGGGGTACGGGAGCAGTACTTC.

This sequence joins TRBV5-1 and TRBJ2-6; 11 bases agree with TRBD2. Looked up from germline, CDR1 is SGHRS and CDR2 is YFSETQ. This CDR3 has 20 residues. J gave up 2 bases and V 2 bases, and 12 bases lay outside the gene matches. CDR3 amino acids: CASSLRARTSGSPGANVLTF. The CDR3 DNA reads TGCGCCAGCAGCTTAAGGGCCCGCACTAGCGGGAGCCCTGGGGCCAACGTCCTGACTTTC.

The chain recombines TRBV28 with TRBJ2-7; D ambiguous. The V and J ends lost 2 bases and 7 bases respectively, with 9 bases between them. The CDR3 consists of 12 residues. Germline assignment: CDR1 MDHEN and CDR2 SYDVKM. For the CDR3, the DNA is TGTGCCAGCAGTTTACCCCTCCTAGAGCAGTACTTC. It yields the protein CASSLPLLEQYF.

The V call is TRBV6-1, the J call TRBJ2-7, with D perhaps matching TRBD1 (6 bases). CDR3 size: 14 residues. Germline assignment: CDR1 MNHNS and CDR2 SASEGT. Trimming removed 2 bases from V and 5 bases from J, with 13 bases in between. The DNA of the CDR3 is TGTGCCAGCAGTGAACGGGGCAGGGGAAACGAGCAGTACTTC. As protein: CASSERGRGNEQYF.

J is TRBJ2-7 and V is TRBV5-1; TRBD2 is a possible D gene (9 bases). Per the germline V gene, CDR1 is SGHRS and CDR2 is YFSETQ. V was shortened by 0 bases and J by 3 bases, with 13 bases between the two germline ends. CDR3 size: 15 residues. CDR3 sequence (DNA): TGCGCCAGCAGCTTGGCTAGCGGGACAGGCTACGAGCAGTACTTC. It encodes CASSLASGTGYEQYF.

V usage is TRBV5-1 and J usage is TRBJ2-2; no clear D. Trimming removed 4 bases at V and 6 bases at J, with 7 bases between. Looked up from germline, CDR1 is SGHRS and CDR2 is YFSETQ. There are 12 residues in the CDR3. This CDR3 is CASSREAGELFF. For the CDR3, the DNA is TGCGCCAGCAGCCGAGAGGCCGGGGAGCTGTTTTTT.

The CDR3 loop is CSVEVGGLRGTQYF. CDR3 sequence (DNA): TGCAGCGTTGAAGTGGGGGGGCTACGTGGGACCCAGTACTTC. This chain uses TRBV29-1 with TRBJ2-5, with D maybe TRBD2 (7 bases). Trimming pared 1 base from V and 7 bases from J, leaving 16 bases between. Germline loops: CDR1 SQVTM, CDR2 ANQGSEA. This CDR3 has 14 residues.

This chain joins TRBV28 and TRBJ2-5; 8 nucleotides align to TRBD2. This CDR3 has 16 amino acids. Germline CDR1 MDHEN, CDR2 SYDVKM. J gave up 1 base and V 2 bases, and 6 bases lay outside the gene matches. The CDR3 nucleotides are TGTGCCAGCAGTTTAGGAGGTCTAGCGGGCCAAGAGACCCAGTACTTC. Its translation is CASSLGGLAGQETQYF.